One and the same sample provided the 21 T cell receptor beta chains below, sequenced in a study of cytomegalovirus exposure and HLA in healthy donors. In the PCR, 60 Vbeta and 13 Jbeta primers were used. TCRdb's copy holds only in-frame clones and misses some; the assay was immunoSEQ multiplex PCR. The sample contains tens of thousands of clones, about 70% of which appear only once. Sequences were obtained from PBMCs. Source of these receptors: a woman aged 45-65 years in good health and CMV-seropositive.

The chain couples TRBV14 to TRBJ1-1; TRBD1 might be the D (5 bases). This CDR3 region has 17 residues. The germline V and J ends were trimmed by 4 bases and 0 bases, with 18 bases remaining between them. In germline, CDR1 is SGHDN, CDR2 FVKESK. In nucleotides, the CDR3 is TGTGCCAGCAGCCTGCGACAGATAGATATTGTGAACACTGAAGCTTTCTTT. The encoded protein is CASSLRQIDIVNTEAFF.

CDR3 DNA: TGTGCCAGCAGCAGGGACTCGCAAGAGACCCAGTACTTC. It encodes CASSRDSQETQYF. The V call is TRBV11-3, the J call TRBJ2-5; D is possibly TRBD2 (6 bases). Per the germline V gene, CDR1 is SGHNT and CDR2 is YENEEA. The V end was cut by 5 bases, the J end by 2 bases, with 9 bases between. The CDR3 length is 13 residues.

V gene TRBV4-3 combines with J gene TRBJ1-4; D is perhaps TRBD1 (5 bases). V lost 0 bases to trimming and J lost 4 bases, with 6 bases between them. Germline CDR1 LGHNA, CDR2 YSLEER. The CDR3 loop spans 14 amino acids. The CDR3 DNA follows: TGCGCCAGCAGCCAAGACAGGGATAATGAAAAACTGTTTTTT. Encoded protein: CASSQDRDNEKLFF.

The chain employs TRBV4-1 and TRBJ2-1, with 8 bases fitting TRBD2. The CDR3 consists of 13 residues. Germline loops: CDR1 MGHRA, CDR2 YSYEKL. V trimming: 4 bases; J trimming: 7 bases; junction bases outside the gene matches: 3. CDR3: CASSPPGGNEQFF. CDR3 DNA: TGCGCCAGCAGCCCCCCGGGGGGGAATGAGCAGTTCTTC.

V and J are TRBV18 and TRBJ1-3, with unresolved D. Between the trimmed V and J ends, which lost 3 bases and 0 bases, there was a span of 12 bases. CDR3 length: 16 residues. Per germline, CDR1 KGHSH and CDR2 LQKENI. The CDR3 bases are TGTGCCAGCTCACCCCTTGAACATCTCTCTGGAAACACCATATATTTT. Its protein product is CASSPLEHLSGNTIYF.

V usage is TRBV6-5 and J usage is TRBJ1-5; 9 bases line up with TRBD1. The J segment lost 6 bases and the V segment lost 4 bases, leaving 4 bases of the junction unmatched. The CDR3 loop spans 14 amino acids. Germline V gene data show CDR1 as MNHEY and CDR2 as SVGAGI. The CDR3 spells CASSLGQGSQPQHF. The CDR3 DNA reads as TGTGCCAGCAGTTTGGGACAGGGTTCTCAGCCCCAGCATTTT.

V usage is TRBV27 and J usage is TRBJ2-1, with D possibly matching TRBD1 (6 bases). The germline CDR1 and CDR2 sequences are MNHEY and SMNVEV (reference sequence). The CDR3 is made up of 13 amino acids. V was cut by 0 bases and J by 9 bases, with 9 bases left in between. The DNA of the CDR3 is TGTGCCAGCAGTTTATCGGCAGGGGTTGAGCAGTTCTTC. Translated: CASSLSAGVEQFF.

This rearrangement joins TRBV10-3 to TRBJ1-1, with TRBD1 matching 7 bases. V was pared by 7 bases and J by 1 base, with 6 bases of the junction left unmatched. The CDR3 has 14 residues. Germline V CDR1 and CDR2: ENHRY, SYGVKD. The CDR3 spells CAIKLDRTNTEAFF. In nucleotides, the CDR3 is TGTGCCATCAAGTTGGACAGGACGAACACTGAAGCTTTCTTT.

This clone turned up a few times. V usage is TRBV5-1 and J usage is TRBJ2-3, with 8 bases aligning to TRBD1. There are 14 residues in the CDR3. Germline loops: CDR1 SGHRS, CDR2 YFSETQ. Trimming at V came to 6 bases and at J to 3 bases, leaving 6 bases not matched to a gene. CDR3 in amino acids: CASTLGQETDTQYF. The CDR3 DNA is TGCGCCAGCACCCTGGGACAGGAGACAGATACGCAGTATTTT.

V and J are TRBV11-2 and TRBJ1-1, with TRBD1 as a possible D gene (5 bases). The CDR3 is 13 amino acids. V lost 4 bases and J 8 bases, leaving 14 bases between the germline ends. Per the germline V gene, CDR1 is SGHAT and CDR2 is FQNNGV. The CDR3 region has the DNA TGTGCCAGCAGCTCGCATACCAGGGTGGAAGCTTTCTTT. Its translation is CASSSHTRVEAFF. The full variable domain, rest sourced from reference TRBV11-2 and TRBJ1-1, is EAGVAQSPRYKIIEKRQSVAFWCNPISGHATLYWYQQILGQGPKLLIQFQNNGVVDDSQLPKDRFSAERLKGVDSTLKIQPAKLEDSAVYLCASSSHTRVEAFFGQGTRLTVV.

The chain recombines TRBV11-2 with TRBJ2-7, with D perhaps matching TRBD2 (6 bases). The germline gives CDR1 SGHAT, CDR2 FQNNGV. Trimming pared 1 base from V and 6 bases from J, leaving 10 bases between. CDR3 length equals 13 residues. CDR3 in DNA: TGTGCCAGCAGCTTAGTGGAGGGGAGCGAGCAGTACTTC. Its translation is CASSLVEGSEQYF.

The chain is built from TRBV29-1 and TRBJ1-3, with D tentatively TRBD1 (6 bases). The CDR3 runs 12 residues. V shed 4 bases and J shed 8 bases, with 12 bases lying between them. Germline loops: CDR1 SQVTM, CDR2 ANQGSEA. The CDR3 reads CSVAPPGDTIYF. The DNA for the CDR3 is TGCAGCGTTGCTCCGCCAGGGGACACCATATATTTT.

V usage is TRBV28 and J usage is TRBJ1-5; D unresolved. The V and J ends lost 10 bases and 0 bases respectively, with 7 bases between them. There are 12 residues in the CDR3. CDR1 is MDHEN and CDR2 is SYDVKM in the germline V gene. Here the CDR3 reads CATKNSNQPQHF. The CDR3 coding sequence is TGTGCCACCAAAAATAGCAATCAGCCCCAGCATTTT.

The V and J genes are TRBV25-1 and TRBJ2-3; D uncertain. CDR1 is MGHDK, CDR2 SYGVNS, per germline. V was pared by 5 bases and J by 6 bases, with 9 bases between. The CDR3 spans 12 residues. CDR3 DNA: TGTGCCAGCAGTTTTACATTGGATACGCAGTATTTT. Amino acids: CASSFTLDTQYF.

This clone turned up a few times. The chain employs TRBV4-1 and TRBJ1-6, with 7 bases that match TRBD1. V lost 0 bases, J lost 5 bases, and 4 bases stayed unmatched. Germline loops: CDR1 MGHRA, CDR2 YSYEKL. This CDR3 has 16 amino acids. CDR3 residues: CASSQEMGQNNSPLHF. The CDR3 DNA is TGCGCCAGCAGCCAAGAGATGGGACAGAATAATTCACCCCTCCACTTT.

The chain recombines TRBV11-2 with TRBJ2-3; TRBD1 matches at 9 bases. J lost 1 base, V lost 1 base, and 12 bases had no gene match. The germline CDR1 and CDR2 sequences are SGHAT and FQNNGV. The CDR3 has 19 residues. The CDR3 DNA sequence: TGTGCCAGCAGCTTAGTGATTCTGACAGGGGGTCTGGGCACAGATACGCAGTATTTT. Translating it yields CASSLVILTGGLGTDTQYF. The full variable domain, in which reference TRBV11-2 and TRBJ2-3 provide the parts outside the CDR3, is EAGVAQSPRYKIIEKRQSVAFWCNPISGHATLYWYQQILGQGPKLLIQFQNNGVVDDSQLPKDRFSAERLKGVDSTLKIQPAKLEDSAVYLCASSLVILTGGLGTDTQYFGPGTRLTVL.

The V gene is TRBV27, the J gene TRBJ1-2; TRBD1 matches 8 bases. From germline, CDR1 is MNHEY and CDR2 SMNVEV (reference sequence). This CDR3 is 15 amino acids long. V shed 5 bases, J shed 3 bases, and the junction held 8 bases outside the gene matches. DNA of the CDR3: TGTGCCAGCAGTAGAGGACAGGGACCATACTATGGCTACACCTTC. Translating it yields CASSRGQGPYYGYTF.

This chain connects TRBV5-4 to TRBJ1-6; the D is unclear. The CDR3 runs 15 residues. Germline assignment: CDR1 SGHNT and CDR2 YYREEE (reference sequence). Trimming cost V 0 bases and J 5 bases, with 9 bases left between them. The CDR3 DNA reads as TGTGCCAGCAGCTTGGGTTTGCAGGATAATTCACCCCTCCACTTT. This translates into CASSLGLQDNSPLHF.

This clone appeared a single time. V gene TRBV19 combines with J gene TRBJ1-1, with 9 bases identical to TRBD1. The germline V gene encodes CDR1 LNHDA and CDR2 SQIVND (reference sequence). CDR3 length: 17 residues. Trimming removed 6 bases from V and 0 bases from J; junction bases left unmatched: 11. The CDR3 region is CASRRGQGNLMNTEAFF. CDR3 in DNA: TGTGCCAGTAGGAGGGGACAGGGAAATTTAATGAACACTGAAGCTTTCTTT.

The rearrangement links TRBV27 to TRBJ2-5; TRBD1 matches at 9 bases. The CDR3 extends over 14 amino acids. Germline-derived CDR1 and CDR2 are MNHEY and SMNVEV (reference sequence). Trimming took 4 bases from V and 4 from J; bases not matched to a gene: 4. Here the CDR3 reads CASSSTGGRETQYF. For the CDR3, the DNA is TGTGCCAGCAGTTCGACAGGGGGTCGAGAGACCCAGTACTTC.

The chain's CDR3 is CASRGEDDYGYTF. The CDR3 coding sequence is TGCGCCAGCAGGGGGGAGGACGACTATGGCTACACCTTC. The chain is built from TRBV5-1 and TRBJ1-2; a possible D gene is TRBD1 (5 bases). V was trimmed by 5 bases and J by 3 bases, leaving 11 bases between them. This CDR3 has 13 residues. CDR1 and CDR2 from the germline V gene are SGHRS and YFSETQ. Full variable domain (missing parts from reference TRBV5-1 and TRBJ1-2): KAGVTQTPRYLIKTRGQQVTLSCSPISGHRSVSWYQQTPGQGLQFLFEYFSETQRNKGNFPGRFSGRQFSNSRSEMNVSTLELGDSALYLCASRGEDDYGYTFGSGTRLTVV.